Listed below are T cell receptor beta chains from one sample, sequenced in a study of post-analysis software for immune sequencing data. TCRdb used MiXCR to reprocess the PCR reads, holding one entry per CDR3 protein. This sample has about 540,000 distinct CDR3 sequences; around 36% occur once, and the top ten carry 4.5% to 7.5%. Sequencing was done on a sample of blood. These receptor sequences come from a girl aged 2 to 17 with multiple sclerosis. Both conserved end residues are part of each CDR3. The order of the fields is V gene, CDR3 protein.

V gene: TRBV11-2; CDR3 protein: CASSLGREGVVEQYF
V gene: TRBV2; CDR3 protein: CASSGERGGMGTQYF
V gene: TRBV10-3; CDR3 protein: CAPTPGVNSPLHF
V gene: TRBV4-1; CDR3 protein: CASSQDRLADQETQDF
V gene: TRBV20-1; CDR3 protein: CSARDSGDVTDTQYF
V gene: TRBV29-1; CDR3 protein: CSVENTEAFF
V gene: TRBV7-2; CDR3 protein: CASASAGAQYF
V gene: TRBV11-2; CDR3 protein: CASSLAMGSNEKLFF
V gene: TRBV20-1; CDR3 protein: CSATDRGGADTQYF
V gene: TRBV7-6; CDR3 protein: CASSLGASGGQETQYF
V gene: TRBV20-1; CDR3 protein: CSAHMGVQPQHF
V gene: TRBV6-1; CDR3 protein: CASSLRVTGELFF